The entry below gives a single TCR beta chain sequence along with its context. Its target is not known. This entry comes from a study of shared clonotypes between healthy human individuals. Overall study: There were three CD4 naive, three CD4 memory, two CD8 naive and one CD8 memory plates per donor. Whole-study results and caveats: The represented genetic and exposure-history diversity was limited by the small number of donors. Shared clonotypes across all four donors exceeded non-shared ones in generation probability.

Donors, without exception, were Caucasian adults residing in Nashville, Tennessee. CDR1 and CDR2 (germline): SEHNR, FQNEAQ (reference sequence). V was trimmed by 5 bases and J by 1 base, leaving 8 bases between them. The CDR3 has 14 residues. Generated by immunoSEQ multiplex PCR, the TCRdb table keeps only in-frame clones and is missing some. The table includes 600,000 to 750,000 clones, about 78% detected once. Sequencing was done on a sample of memory CD4+ T cells sorted from blood. Sample subset: CD45RA-negative fraction. V usage is TRBV7-9 and J usage is TRBJ2-2; a possible D gene is TRBD1 (6 bases). The receptor comes from a young woman in good health. The CDR3 protein is CASSRGQNTGELFF. The CDR3 DNA sequence: TGTGCCAGCAGCCGGGGACAGAACACCGGGGAGCTGTTTTTT.